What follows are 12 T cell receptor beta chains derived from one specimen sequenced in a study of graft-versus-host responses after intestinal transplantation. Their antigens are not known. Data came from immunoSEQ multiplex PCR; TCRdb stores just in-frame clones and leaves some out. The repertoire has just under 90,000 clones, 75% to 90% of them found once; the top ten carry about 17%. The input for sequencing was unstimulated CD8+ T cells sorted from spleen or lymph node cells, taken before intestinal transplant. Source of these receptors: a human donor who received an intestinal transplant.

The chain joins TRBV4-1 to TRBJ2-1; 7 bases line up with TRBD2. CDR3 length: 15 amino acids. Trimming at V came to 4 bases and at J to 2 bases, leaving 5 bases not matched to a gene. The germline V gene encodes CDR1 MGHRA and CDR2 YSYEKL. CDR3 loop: CASSPRGLAYNEQFF. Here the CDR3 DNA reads TGCGCCAGCAGCCCCCGAGGACTAGCCTACAATGAGCAGTTCTTC.

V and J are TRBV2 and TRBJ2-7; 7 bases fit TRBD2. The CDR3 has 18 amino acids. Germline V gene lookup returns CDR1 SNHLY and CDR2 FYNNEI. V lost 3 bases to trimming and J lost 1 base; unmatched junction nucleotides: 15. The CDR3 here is CASSENGLAEATSYEQYF. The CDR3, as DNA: TGTGCCAGCAGTGAGAACGGGCTAGCGGAGGCGACTTCCTACGAGCAGTACTTC.

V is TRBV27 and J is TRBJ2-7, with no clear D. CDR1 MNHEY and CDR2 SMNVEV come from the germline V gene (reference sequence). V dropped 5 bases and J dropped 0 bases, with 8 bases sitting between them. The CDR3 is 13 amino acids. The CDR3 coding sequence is TGTGCCAGCAGTCACAAGGTCTCCTACGAGCAGTACTTC. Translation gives CASSHKVSYEQYF.

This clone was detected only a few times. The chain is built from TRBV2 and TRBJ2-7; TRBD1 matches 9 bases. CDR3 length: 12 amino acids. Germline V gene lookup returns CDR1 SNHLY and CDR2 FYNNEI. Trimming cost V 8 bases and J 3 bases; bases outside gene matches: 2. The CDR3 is CASGQGSYEQYF. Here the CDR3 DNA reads TGTGCCAGCGGACAGGGGAGCTACGAGCAGTACTTC. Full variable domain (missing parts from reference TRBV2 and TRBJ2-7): EPEVTQTPSHQVTQMGQEVILRCVPISNHLYFYWYRQILGQKVEFLVSFYNNEISEKSEIFDDQFSVERPDGSNFTLKIRSTKLEDSAMYFCASGQGSYEQYFGPGTRLTVT.

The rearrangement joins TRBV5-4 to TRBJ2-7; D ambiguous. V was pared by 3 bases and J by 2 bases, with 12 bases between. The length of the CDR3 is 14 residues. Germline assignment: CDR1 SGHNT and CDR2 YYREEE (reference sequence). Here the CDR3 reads CASSSLTRPYEQYF. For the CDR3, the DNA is TGTGCCAGCAGCTCCTTGACACGTCCCTACGAGCAGTACTTC.

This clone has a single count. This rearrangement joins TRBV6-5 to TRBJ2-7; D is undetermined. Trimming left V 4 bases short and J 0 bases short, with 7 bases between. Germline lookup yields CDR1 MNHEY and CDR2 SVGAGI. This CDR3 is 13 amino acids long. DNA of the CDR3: TGTGCCAGCAGTTTAATGGTCTCCTACGAGCAGTACTTC. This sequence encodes CASSLMVSYEQYF.

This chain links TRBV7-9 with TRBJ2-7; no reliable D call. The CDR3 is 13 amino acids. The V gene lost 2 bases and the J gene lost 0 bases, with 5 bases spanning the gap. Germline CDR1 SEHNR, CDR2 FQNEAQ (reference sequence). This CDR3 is CASSLPHSYEQYF. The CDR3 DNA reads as TGTGCCAGCAGCTTACCACACTCCTACGAGCAGTACTTC.

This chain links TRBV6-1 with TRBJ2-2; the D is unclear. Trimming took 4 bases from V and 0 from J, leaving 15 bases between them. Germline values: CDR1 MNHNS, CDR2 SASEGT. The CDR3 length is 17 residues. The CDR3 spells CASSGGVRLANTGELFF. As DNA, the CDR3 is TGTGCCAGCAGTGGTGGGGTAAGATTAGCGAACACCGGGGAGCTGTTTTTT.

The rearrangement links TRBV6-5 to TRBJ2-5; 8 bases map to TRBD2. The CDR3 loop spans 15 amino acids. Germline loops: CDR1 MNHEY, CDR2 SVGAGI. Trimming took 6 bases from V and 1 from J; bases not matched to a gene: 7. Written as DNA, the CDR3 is TGTGCCAGCAGACCTGCGGGGGGCCTCCAAGAGACCCAGTACTTC. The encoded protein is CASRPAGGLQETQYF.

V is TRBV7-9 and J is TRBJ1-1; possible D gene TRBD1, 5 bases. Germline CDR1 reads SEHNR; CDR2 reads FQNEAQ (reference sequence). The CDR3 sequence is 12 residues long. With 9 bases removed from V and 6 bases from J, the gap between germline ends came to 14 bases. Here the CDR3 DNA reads TGTGCCAGAACACTACGGGGGGCTGAAGCTTTCTTT. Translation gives CARTLRGAEAFF.

CDR3 DNA: TGTGCCAGTACCCTAGCGGGGGGGCCGGTCAATGAGCAGTTCTTC. Its translation: CASTLAGGPVNEQFF. The chain recombines TRBV19 with TRBJ2-1; TRBD2 agrees at 12 bases. The V and J ends lost 7 bases and 6 bases, in that order; junction bases with no gene match: 7. The germline CDR1 and CDR2 sequences are LNHDA and SQIVND (reference sequence). This CDR3 is built from 15 residues.

The CDR3 DNA follows: TGCGCCAGCAGCCAAGTGACAGGGGTAAAAGGCTACACCTTC. As protein: CASSQVTGVKGYTF. This chain connects TRBV4-1 to TRBJ1-2; TRBD1 aligns across 8 bases. Germline CDR1 and CDR2: MGHRA and YSYEKL. This CDR3 spans 14 amino acids. With V trimmed by 1 base and J by 8 bases, 6 bases remained unmatched.